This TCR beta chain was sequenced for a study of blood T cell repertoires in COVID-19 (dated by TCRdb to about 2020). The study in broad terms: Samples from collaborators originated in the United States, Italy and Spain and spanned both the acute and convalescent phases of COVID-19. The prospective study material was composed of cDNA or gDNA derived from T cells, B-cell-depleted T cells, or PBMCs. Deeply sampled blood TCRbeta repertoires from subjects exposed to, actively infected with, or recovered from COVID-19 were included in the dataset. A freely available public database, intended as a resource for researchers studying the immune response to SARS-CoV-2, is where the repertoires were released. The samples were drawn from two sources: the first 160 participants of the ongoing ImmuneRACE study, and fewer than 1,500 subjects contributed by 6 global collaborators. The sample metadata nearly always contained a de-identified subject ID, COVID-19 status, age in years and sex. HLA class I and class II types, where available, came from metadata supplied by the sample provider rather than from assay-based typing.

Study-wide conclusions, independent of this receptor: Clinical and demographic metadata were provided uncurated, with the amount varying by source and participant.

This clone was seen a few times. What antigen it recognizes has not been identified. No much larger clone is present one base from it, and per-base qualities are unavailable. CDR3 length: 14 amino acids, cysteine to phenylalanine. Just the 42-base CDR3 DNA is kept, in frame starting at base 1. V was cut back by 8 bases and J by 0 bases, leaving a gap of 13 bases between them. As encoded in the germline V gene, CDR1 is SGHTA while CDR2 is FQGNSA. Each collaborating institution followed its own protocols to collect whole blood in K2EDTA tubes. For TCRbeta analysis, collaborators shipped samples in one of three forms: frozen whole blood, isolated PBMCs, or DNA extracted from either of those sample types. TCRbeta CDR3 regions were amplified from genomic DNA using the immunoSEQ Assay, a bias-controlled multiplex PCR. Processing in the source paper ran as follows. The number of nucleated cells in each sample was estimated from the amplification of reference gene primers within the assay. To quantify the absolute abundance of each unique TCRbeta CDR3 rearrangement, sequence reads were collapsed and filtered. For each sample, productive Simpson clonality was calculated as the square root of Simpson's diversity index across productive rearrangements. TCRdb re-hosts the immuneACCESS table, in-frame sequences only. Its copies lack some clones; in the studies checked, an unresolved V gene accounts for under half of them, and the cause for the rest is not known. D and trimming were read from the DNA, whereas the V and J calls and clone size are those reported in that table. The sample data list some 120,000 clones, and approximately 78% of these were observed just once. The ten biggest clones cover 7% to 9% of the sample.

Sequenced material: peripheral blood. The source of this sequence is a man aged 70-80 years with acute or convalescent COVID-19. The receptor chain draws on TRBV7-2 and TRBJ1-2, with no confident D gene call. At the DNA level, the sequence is TGTGCCAGCCTTCAAAGTTCAGCTAACTATGGCTACACCTTC. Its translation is CASLQSSANYGYTF.